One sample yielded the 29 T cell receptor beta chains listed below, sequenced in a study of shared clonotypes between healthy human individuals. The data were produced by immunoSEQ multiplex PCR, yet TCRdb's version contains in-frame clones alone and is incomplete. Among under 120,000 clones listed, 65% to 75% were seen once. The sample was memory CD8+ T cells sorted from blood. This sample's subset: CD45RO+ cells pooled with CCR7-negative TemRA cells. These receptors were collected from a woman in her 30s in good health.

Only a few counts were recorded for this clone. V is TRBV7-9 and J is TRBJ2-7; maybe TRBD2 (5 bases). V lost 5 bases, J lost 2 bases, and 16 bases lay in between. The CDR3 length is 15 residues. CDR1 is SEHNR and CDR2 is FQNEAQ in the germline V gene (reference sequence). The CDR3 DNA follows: TGTGCCAGCAGCCCCCCGGGAAATGGACCCTACGAGCAGTACTTC. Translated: CASSPPGNGPYEQYF. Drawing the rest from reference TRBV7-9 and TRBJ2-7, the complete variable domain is DTGVSQNPRHKITKRGQNVTFRCDPISEHNRLYWYRQTLGQGPEFLTYFQNEAQLEKSRLLSDRFSAERPKGSFSTLEIQRTEQGDSAMYLCASSPPGNGPYEQYFGPGTRLTVT.

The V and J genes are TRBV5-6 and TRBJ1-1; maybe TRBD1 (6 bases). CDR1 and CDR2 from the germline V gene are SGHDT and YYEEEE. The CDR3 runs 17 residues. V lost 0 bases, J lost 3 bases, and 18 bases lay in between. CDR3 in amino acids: CASSLARIQGWDTEAFF. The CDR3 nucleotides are TGTGCCAGCAGCTTGGCCCGGATACAGGGCTGGGACACTGAAGCTTTCTTT.

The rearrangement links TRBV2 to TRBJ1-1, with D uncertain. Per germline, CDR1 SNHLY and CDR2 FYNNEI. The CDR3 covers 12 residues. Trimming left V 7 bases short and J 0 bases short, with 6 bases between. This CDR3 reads CASIGLNTEAFF. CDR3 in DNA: TGTGCCAGCATTGGATTGAACACTGAAGCTTTCTTT.

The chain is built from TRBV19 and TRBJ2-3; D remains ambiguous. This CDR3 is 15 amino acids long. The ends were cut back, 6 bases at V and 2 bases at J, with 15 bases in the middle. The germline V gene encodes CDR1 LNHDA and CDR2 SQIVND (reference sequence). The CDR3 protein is CASRRDLTTTDTQYF. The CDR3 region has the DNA TGTGCCAGTAGGCGTGACTTAACTACCACAGATACGCAGTATTTT.

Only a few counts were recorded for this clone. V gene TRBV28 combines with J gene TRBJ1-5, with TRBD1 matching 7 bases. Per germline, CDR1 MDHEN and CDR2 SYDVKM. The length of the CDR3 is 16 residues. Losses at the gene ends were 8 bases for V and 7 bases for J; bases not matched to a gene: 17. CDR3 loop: CASGEPLTGSNQPQHF. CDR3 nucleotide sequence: TGTGCCAGCGGGGAGCCTCTGACAGGGTCGAACCAGCCCCAGCATTTT.

CDR3 amino acids: CASSESTIPPKGEQFF. Written as DNA, the CDR3 is TGCGCCAGCAGTGAGTCGACAATACCACCCAAGGGGGAGCAGTTCTTC. The V call is TRBV10-2, the J call TRBJ2-1; the D gene is possibly TRBD1 (5 bases). The CDR3 covers 16 residues. The germline CDR1 and CDR2 sequences are WSHSY and SAAADI. V lost 0 bases, J lost 10 bases, and 19 bases lay in between.

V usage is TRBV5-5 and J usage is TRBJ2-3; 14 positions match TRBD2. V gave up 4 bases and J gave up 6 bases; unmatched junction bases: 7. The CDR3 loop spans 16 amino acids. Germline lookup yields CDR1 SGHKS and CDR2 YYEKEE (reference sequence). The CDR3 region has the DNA TGTGCCAGCAGCCAAGGACTAGCGGGAGGTGCGGATACGCAGTATTTT. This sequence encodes CASSQGLAGGADTQYF.

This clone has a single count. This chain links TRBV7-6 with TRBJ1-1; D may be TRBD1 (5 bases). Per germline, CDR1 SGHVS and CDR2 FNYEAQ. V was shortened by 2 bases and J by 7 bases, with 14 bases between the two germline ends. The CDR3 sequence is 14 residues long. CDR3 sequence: CASSLQGDFNEAFF. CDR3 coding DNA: TGTGCCAGCAGCTTACAGGGCGACTTTAATGAAGCTTTCTTT.

In nucleotides, the CDR3 is TGTGCCAGCAGCTCAGGCGGGGGCACGGCTAATGAAAAACTGTTTTTT. Its protein is CASSSGGGTANEKLFF. The rearrangement uses TRBV7-2 and TRBJ1-4; D possibly corresponds to TRBD1 (6 bases). The V end lost 4 bases, the J end lost 3 bases, and 15 bases lay between the germline ends. Germline-derived CDR1 and CDR2 are SGHTA and FQGNSA. The CDR3 contains 16 residues.

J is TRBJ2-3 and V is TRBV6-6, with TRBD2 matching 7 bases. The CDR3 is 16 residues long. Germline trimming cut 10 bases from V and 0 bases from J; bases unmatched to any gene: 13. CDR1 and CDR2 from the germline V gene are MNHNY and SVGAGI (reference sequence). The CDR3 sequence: CATQNPGLMSTDTQYF. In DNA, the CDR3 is TGTGCCACCCAGAACCCGGGACTAATGAGCACAGATACGCAGTATTTT.

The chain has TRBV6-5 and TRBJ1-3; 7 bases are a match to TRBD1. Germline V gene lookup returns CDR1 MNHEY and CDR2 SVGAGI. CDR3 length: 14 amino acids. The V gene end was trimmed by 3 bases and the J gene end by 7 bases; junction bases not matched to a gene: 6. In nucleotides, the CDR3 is TGTGCCAGCAGTTATTGGCAGGGGGATAACACCATATATTTT. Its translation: CASSYWQGDNTIYF.

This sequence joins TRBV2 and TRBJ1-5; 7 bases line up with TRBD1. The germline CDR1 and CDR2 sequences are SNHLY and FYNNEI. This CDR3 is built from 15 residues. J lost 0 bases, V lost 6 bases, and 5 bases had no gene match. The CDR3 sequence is CASSPGTASNQPQHF. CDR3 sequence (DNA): TGTGCCAGCAGCCCCGGGACAGCTAGCAATCAGCCCCAGCATTTT. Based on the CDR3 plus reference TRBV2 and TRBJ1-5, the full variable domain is EPEVTQTPSHQVTQMGQEVILRCVPISNHLYFYWYRQILGQKVEFLVSFYNNEISEKSEIFDDQFSVERPDGSNFTLKIRSTKLEDSAMYFCASSPGTASNQPQHFGDGTRLSIL.

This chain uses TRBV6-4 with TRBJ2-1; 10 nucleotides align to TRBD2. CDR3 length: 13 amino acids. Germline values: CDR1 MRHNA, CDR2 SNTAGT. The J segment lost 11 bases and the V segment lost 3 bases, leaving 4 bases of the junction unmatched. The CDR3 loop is CASSELTSGQQFF. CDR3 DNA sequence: TGTGCCAGCAGTGAGCTGACTAGCGGGCAGCAGTTCTTC.

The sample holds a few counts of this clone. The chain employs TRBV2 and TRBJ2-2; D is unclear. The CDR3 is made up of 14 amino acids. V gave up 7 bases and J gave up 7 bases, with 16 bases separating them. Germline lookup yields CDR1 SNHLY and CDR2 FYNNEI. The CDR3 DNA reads TGTGCCAGCAAAATGGAAAACGAGGTCGGGGAGCTGTTTTTT. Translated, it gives CASKMENEVGELFF.

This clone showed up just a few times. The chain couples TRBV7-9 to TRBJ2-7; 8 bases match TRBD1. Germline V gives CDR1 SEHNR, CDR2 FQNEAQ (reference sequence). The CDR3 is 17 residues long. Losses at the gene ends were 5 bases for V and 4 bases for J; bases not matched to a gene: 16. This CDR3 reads CASSPPVPGQVGYEQYF. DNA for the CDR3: TGTGCCAGCAGCCCCCCCGTTCCGGGACAGGTAGGGTACGAGCAGTACTTC. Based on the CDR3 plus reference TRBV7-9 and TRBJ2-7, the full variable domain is DTGVSQNPRHKITKRGQNVTFRCDPISEHNRLYWYRQTLGQGPEFLTYFQNEAQLEKSRLLSDRFSAERPKGSFSTLEIQRTEQGDSAMYLCASSPPVPGQVGYEQYFGPGTRLTVT.

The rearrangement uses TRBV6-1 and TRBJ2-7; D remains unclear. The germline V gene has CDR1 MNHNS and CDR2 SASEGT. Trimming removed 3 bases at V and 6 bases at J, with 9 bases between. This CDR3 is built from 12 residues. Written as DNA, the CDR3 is TGTGCCAGCAGTGAGGGCTTTTTCGAGCAGTACTTC. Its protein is CASSEGFFEQYF.

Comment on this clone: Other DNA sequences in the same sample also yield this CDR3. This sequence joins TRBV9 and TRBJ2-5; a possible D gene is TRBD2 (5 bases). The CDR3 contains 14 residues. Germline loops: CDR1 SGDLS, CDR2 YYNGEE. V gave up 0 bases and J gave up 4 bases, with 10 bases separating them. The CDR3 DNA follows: TGTGCCAGCAGCGTAGGAGGGAGTGGAGAGACCCAGTACTTC. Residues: CASSVGGSGETQYF.

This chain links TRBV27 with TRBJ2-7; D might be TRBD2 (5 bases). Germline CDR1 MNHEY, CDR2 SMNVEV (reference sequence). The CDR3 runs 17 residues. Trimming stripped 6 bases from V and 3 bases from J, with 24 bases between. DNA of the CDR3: TGTGCCAGCAGGGCCGGGAAGGCCCCCTTCGCCTTCTACGAGCAGTACTTC. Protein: CASRAGKAPFAFYEQYF.

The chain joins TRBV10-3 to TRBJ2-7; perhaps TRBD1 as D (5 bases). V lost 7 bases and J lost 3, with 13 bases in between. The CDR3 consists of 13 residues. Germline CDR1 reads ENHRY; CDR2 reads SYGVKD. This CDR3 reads CAIKVGLDYEQYF. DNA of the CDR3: TGTGCCATCAAGGTGGGGCTAGACTACGAGCAGTACTTC.

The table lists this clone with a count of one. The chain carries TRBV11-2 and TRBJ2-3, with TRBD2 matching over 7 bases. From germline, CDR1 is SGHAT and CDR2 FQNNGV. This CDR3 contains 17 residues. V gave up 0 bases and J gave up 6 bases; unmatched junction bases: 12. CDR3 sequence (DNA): TGTGCCAGCAGCTTAGATCTGTTGGGAGGGTTGGTGGATACGCAGTATTTT. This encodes CASSLDLLGGLVDTQYF. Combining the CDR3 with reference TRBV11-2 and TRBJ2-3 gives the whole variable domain EAGVAQSPRYKIIEKRQSVAFWCNPISGHATLYWYQQILGQGPKLLIQFQNNGVVDDSQLPKDRFSAERLKGVDSTLKIQPAKLEDSAVYLCASSLDLLGGLVDTQYFGPGTRLTVL.

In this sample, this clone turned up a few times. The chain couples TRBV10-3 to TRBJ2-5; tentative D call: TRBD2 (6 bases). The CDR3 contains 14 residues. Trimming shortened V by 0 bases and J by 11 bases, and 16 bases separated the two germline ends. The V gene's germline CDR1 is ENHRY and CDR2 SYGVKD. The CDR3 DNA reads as TGTGCCATCAGTGAGTCGAAGGACGGAGGAGGGCAGTACTTC. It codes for CAISESKDGGGQYF.

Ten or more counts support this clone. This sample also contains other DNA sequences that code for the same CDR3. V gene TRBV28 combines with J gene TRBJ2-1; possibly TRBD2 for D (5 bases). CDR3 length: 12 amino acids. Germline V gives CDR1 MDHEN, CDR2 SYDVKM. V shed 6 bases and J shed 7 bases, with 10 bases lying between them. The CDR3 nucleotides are TGTGCCAGCAGCCTAAGACTAAATGAGCAGTTCTTC. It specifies CASSLRLNEQFF. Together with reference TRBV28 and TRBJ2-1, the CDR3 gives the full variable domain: DVKVTQSSRYLVKRTGEKVFLECVQDMDHENMFWYRQDPGLGLRLIYFSYDVKMKEKGDIPEGYSVSREKKERFSLILESASTNQTSMYLCASSLRLNEQFFGPGTRLTVL.

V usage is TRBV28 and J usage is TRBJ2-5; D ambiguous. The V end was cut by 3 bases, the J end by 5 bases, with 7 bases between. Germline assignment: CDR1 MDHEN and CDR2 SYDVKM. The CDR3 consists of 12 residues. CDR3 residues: CASSFISETQYF. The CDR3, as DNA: TGTGCCAGCAGTTTTATATCGGAGACCCAGTACTTC.

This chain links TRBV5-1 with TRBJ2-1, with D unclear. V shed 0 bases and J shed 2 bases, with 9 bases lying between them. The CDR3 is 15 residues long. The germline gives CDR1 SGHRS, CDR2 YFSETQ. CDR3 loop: CASSLDAFTYNEQFF. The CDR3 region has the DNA TGCGCCAGCAGCTTGGATGCGTTTACCTACAATGAGCAGTTCTTC. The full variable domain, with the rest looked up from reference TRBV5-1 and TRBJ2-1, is KAGVTQTPRYLIKTRGQQVTLSCSPISGHRSVSWYQQTPGQGLQFLFEYFSETQRNKGNFPGRFSGRQFSNSRSEMNVSTLELGDSALYLCASSLDAFTYNEQFFGPGTRLTVL.

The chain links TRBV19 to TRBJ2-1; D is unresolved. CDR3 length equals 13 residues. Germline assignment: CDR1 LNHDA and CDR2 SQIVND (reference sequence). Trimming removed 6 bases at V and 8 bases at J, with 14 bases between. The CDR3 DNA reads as TGTGCCAGTAGCCCCGGAAGTTTCTATGAGCAGTTCTTC. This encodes CASSPGSFYEQFF.

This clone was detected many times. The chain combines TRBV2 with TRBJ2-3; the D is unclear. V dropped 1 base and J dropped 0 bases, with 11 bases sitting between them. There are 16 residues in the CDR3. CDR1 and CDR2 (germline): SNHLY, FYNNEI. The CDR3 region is CASSEGPVASTDTQYF. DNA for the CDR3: TGTGCCAGCAGTGAAGGGCCCGTCGCTAGCACAGATACGCAGTATTTT.

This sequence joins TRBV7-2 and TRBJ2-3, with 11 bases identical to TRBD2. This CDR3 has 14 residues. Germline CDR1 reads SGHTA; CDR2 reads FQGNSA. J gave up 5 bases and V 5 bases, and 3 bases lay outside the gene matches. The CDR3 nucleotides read TGTGCCAGCAGCCTCGGGACTAGCGGAGATACGCAGTATTTT. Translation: CASSLGTSGDTQYF.

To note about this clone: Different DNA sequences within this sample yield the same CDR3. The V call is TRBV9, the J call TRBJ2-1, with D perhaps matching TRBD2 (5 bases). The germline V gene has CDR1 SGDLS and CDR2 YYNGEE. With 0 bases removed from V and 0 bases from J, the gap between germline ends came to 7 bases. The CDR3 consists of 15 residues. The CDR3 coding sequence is TGTGCCAGCAGCGTAGTCGGAGGCTCCTACAATGAGCAGTTCTTC. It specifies CASSVVGGSYNEQFF.

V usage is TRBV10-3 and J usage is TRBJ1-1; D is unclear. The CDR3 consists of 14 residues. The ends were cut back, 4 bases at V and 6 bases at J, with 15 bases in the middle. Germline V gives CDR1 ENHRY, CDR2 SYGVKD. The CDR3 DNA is TGTGCCATCAGTGTATGGAGGGCGCCTTCTGAAGCTTTCTTT. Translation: CAISVWRAPSEAFF.